Here is one TCR beta chain with its context. The data are from a study of blood T cell repertoires in COVID-19. Looking at the study overall: Samples taken during acute and convalescent COVID-19 were collected in the United States, Italy and Spain. Sources were T cells, B-cell-depleted T cells, or PBMCs; the material itself was cDNA or gDNA.

The V gene's germline CDR1 is MGHRA and CDR2 YSYEKL. The CDR3 has 16 residues. V lost 0 bases, J lost 2 bases, and 3 bases stayed unmatched. Per the study methods: Using reference gene primer amplification, nucleated cell counts were estimated. Method: immunoSEQ multiplex PCR; TCRdb's copy keeps in-frame clones and lacks some. V and J calls and clone size are as listed in that table; D and trimming were resolved from the DNA. The sample includes 150,000 to 200,000 clones, over 85% of them seen just once. The receptor was derived from a woman aged 55-70 years with COVID-19, enrolled during active disease. The J gene is TRBJ1-2, the V gene TRBV4-1; TRBD1 agrees at 10 bases. What was sequenced was peripheral blood. CDR3 DNA sequence: TGCGCCAGCAGCCAAGACGGGACAGGGGACAACTATGGCTACACCTTC. It translates to CASSQDGTGDNYGYTF.